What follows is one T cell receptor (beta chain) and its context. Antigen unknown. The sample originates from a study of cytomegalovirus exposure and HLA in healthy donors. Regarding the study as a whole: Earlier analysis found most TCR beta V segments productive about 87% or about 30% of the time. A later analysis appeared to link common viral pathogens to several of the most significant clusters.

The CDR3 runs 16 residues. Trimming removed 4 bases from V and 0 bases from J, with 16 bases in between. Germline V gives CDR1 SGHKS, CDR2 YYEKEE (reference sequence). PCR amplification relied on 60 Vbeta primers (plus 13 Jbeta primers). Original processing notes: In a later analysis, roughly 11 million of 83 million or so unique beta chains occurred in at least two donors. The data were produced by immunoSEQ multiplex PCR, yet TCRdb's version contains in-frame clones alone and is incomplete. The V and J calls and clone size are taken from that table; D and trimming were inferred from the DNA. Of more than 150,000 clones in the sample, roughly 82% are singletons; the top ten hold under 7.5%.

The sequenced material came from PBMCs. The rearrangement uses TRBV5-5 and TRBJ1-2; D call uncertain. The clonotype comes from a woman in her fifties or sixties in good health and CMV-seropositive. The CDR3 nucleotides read TGTGCCAGCAGCCTACGGACTAGTCAGACTAACTATGGCTACACCTTC. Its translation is CASSLRTSQTNYGYTF.